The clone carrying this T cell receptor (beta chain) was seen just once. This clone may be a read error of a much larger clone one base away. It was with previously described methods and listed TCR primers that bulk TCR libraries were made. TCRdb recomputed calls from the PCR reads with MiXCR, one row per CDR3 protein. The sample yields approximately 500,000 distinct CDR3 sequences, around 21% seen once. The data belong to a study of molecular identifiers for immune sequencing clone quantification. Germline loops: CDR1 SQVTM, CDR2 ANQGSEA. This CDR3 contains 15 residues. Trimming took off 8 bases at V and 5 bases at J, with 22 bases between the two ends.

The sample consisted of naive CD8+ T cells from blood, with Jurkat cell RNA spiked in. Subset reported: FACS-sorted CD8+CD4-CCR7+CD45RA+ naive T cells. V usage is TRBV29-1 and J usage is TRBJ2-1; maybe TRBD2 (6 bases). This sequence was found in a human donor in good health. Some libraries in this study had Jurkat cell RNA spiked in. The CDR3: CSHAPGLIDHNEQFF. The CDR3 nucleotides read TGCAGCCATGCCCCGGGACTTATCGACCACAATGAGCAGTTCTTC.